A single sample gave rise to the 31 T cell receptor beta chains below, sequenced in a study of CD4 and CD8 cells across lung adenocarcinoma regions. One entry per CDR3 protein, called by TCRdb with MiXCR from the PCR reads. The sample records nearly 11,000 distinct CDR3 sequences, approximately 63% being singletons. The sample taken for sequencing was CD8+ T cells from the margin of a lung tumor. The source is a male donor with lung adenocarcinoma. The CD4 and CD8 labels of this study may be unreliable.

Regarding this clonotype: A junction end diverges from the germline sequence, so it may reflect a read error. The genes are TRBV6-1 and TRBJ2-1; the D gene is possibly TRBD2 (6 bases). Germline V lookup: CDR1 MNHNS, CDR2 SASEGT. This CDR3 spans 13 amino acids. The CDR3 DNA reads TGTGCCAGCAGGGAAGCGGGCTCCAATGCGCAGTTCTTT. Translation: CASREAGSNAQFF.

As concerns this clonotype: A much larger clone differs by one base, so this may be a read error. This chain connects TRBV6-2 or TRBV6-3 to TRBJ2-1, with 9 bases that match TRBD2. Germline V gene lookup returns CDR1 MNHEY and CDR2 SVGEGT. The V segment lost 6 bases and the J segment 10 bases; nucleotides outside the gene matches: 13. The CDR3 covers 15 residues. The CDR3 DNA reads TGTGCCAGCAGGAGAAGGTGGACTAGCGCTTGGGAGCAGTTCTTC. This encodes CASRRRWTSAWEQFF.

The chain has TRBV6-1 and TRBJ2-2; D tentatively reads TRBD1 or TRBD2 (5 bases each). The CDR3 sequence is 14 residues long. CDR1 is MNHNS, CDR2 SASEGT, per germline. V was cut by 6 bases and J by 16 bases, with 24 bases left in between. The CDR3 reads CASRKTVGTETQFF. As DNA, the CDR3 is TGTGCCAGCAGAAAGACTGTGGGGACCGAGACGCAGTTTTTT.

The rearrangement joins TRBV6-1 to TRBJ2-3, with TRBD1 identical over 7 bases. The germline gives CDR1 MNHNS, CDR2 SASEGT. This CDR3 is built from 15 residues. V was clipped by 9 bases and J by 4 bases; unmatched bases: 13. Here the CDR3 DNA reads TGTGCCAGGGGCAAAGGGGGCCGAGCGGCAGATACGCAGTATTTT. Its protein product is CARGKGGRAADTQYF.

This chain connects TRBV6-1 to TRBJ2-3, with D perhaps assigned TRBD1 or TRBD2 (5 bases each). CDR1 is MNHNS and CDR2 is SASEGT in the germline V gene. CDR3 length: 14 residues. CDR3 loop: CTGSGLGEKDIQYF. The CDR3 DNA sequence: TGTACCGGCTCGGGGCTGGGAGAGAAAGATATTCAGTATTTT.

This clonotype appeared a single time. Relative to the germline gene, one junction end is altered; a read error may explain this. The rearrangement uses TRBV10-3 and TRBJ2-5; D is perhaps TRBD2 (6 bases). Germline loops: CDR1 ENHRY, CDR2 SYGVKD. The CDR3 extends over 15 amino acids. The chain's CDR3 is CGAGLGGRDQDTQYF. CDR3 coding DNA: TGTGGCGCGGGGCTCGGGGGACGGGACCAAGACACCCAGTACTTC.

This clonotype is classed as medium-sized. The chain combines TRBV6-5 with TRBJ2-1, with D perhaps TRBD1 or TRBD2 (7 bases each). The DNA end favors TRBJ2-5, so the J call may be wrong. There are 17 residues in the CDR3. Germline-derived CDR1 and CDR2 are MNHEY and SVGAGI. CDR3 sequence: CARFTKKGAGVGETQYF. The CDR3 coding sequence is TGTGCCAGATTTACAAAGAAGGGGGCGGGAGTGGGAGAGACCCAGTACTTC.

A few counts support this clonotype. Possible read error: a much larger clone is one base away. The J gene is TRBJ2-1, the V gene TRBV6-1; D tentatively fits TRBD1 or TRBD2 (5 bases each). The assigned J gene may be wrong: the sequence end matches TRBJ2-7 better. The CDR3 is 11 amino acids. Germline CDR1 is MNHNS and CDR2 is SASEGT. The CDR3 sequence: CASLGEYEQYF. DNA for the CDR3: TGTGCCAGCCTGGGGGAATATGAGCAGTACTTC.

With respect to this clonotype: The germline gene is not matched at one end of the junction; a read error may be the cause. V is TRBV6-1 and J is TRBJ2-3, with TRBD2 identical over 7 bases. The CDR3 runs 16 residues. Germline lookup yields CDR1 MNHNS and CDR2 SASEGT. The chain's CDR3 is CASRAPGGRAPDTQYF. The CDR3 DNA reads TGTGCCAGCAGGGCACCCGGGGGGAGGGCCCCAGATACGCAGTACTTT.

This chain connects TRBV6-1 to TRBJ2-7, with a weak D call TRBD2 (6 bases). From germline, CDR1 is MNHNS and CDR2 SASEGT. Trimming took 1 base from V and 2 from J, leaving 12 bases between them. This CDR3 has 15 amino acids. CDR3 nucleotide sequence: TGTGCCAGCAGTGAAGTAATTAGCGGTGCCTACGAGCAGTACTTC. As protein: CASSEVISGAYEQYF.

The V gene is TRBV6-1, the J gene TRBJ2-1, with 10 bases matching TRBD2. Gene TRBJ2-7 matches the end of the DNA better, so the J call may be wrong. The CDR3 extends over 13 amino acids. The germline V gene has CDR1 MNHNS and CDR2 SASEGT. This chain's CDR3 is CASGGLASYEQYF. The CDR3 DNA reads TGTGCCAGCGGGGGACTAGCGTCATACGAGCAGTACTTC.

This clonotype was counted only a few times. The chain employs TRBV10-2 and TRBJ1-1; D remains unclear. V lost 5 bases to trimming and J lost 4 bases, with 11 bases between them. The germline CDR1 and CDR2 sequences are WSHSY and SAAADI. The CDR3 runs 13 residues. The CDR3 DNA reads TGCGCCAGCAGTAACACGGGAAGCACTGAAGCTTTCTTT. Translating it yields CASSNTGSTEAFF.

This chain connects TRBV7-2 to TRBJ2-1; the match to TRBD2 covers 12 bases. J gave up 7 bases and V 7 bases, and 8 bases lay outside the gene matches. CDR3 length: 15 residues. Per the germline V gene, CDR1 is SGHTA and CDR2 is FQGNSA. CDR3 nucleotide sequence: TGTGCCAGCAACACGCTAGCGGGGGGGGTGAATGAGCAGTTCTTC. Amino acid sequence: CASNTLAGGVNEQFF.

In the case of this clonotype: Its ends do not fully match the called genes, so a read error is possible. This chain uses TRBV6-1 with TRBJ2-1, with D possibly being TRBD2 (7 bases). The CDR3 is 16 residues long. The germline V gene encodes CDR1 MNHNS and CDR2 SASEGT. Here the CDR3 reads CASSEPRTRGTNKQFF. As DNA, the CDR3 is TGTGCCAGCAGTGAACCGCGGACTAGGGGGACCAATAAGCAGTTCTTC.

Concerning this clonotype: The junction departs from germline at one end; a sequencing error may be responsible. The chain uses TRBV4-1 and TRBJ2-5; possibly TRBD2 for D (6 bases). The CDR3 totals 15 residues. Germline V gene sequence: CDR1 MGHRA, CDR2 YSYEKL. This CDR3 is CAAGHEGVDPETQYF. The DNA of the CDR3 is TGCGCCGCGGGGCACGAGGGCGTGGACCCAGAGACGCAGTACTTC.

V and J are TRBV3-1 and TRBJ1-2, with a weak D call TRBD1 (5 bases). Germline assignment: CDR1 LGHDT and CDR2 YNNKEL (reference sequence). This CDR3 region has 13 residues. Deletions cut 4 bases from V and 5 bases from J, with 11 bases between. CDR3 in amino acids: CASSPGRIYGYTF. The CDR3, as DNA: TGTGCCAGCAGCCCGGGACGGATTTATGGCTACACCTTC.

The chain links TRBV6-1 to TRBJ2-7; D may be TRBD1 (6 bases). CDR1 is MNHNS and CDR2 is SASEGT in the germline V gene. V was cut by 6 bases and J by 3 bases, with 12 bases left in between. This CDR3 has 13 amino acids. CDR3 loop: CASSGQPNYEQYF. In nucleotides, the CDR3 is TGTGCCAGCAGCGGACAGCCAAACTACGAGCAGTACTTC.

As concerns this clonotype: A read error may account for a junction end that differs from germline. This chain uses TRBV6-5 with TRBJ2-4; TRBD2 agrees at 11 bases. The CDR3 runs to 17 residues. The V gene's germline CDR1 is MNHEY and CDR2 SVGAGI. CDR3 DNA sequence: TGTGCCAGCAGTTACTCGATAGCGGGAGGGCCAAAAAACACTCAGTACTTC. Amino acids: CASSYSIAGGPKNTQYF.

V and J are TRBV11-2 and TRBJ2-1; tentative D call: TRBD1 (6 bases). There are 14 residues in the CDR3. Germline CDR1 is SGHAT and CDR2 is FQNNGV. V dropped 5 bases and J dropped 8 bases, with 16 bases sitting between them. Here the CDR3 DNA reads TGTGCCAGCAGCCCCGGGACATTTAAGGATGAGCAGTTCTTC. This encodes CASSPGTFKDEQFF. The full variable domain, its missing parts supplied by reference TRBV11-2 and TRBJ2-1, is EAGVAQSPRYKIIEKRQSVAFWCNPISGHATLYWYQQILGQGPKLLIQFQNNGVVDDSQLPKDRFSAERLKGVDSTLKIQPAKLEDSAVYLCASSPGTFKDEQFFGPGTRLTVL.

A few counts support this clonotype. V and J are TRBV27 and TRBJ2-1, with 14 bases fitting TRBD2. The CDR3 length is 15 residues. CDR1 is MNHEY, CDR2 SMNVEV, per germline (reference sequence). J was trimmed by 4 bases and V by 5 bases; bases with no gene match: 1. CDR3 coding DNA: TGTGCCAGCAGTAGACTAGCGGGAGGGTACAATGAGCAGTTCTTC. It is translated as CASSRLAGGYNEQFF.

The V and J genes are TRBV6-1 and TRBJ2-4; possibly TRBD1 for D (5 bases). This CDR3 is built from 14 residues. Germline CDR1 reads MNHNS; CDR2 reads SASEGT. The germline V and J ends were trimmed by 6 bases and 0 bases, with 9 bases remaining between them. The CDR3 coding sequence is TGTGCCAGCAGGGACACCGTAGCCAAAAACATTCAGTACTTC. Translation gives CASRDTVAKNIQYF.

This clonotype appeared a single time. Its ends do not fully match the called genes, so a read error is possible. The chain is built from TRBV6-1 and TRBJ2-5; TRBD2 agrees at 8 bases. Germline CDR1 reads MNHNS; CDR2 reads SASEGT. The CDR3 runs to 16 residues. The CDR3 DNA is TGTGTCAGCGCGGGGCTAGCGAGCGGGGGCACAGATACCCAGTACTTC. Its protein product is CVSAGLASGGTDTQYF.

This sequence joins TRBV10-1 and TRBJ2-3, with 9 nucleotides matching TRBD2. The CDR3 contains 16 residues. With V trimmed by 6 bases and J by 4 bases, 11 bases remained unmatched. Germline assignment: CDR1 WNHNN and CDR2 SYGVQD (reference sequence). CDR3 nucleotide sequence: TGCGCCAGCAGCCGACGGAGTAGCGGGAGCCCAGATACGCAGTATTTT. Amino acids: CASSRRSSGSPDTQYF.

This chain uses TRBV6-1 with TRBJ1-5; D is uncertain. V lost 4 bases and J 6 bases, leaving 19 bases between the germline ends. The CDR3 is 16 residues long. CDR1 and CDR2 (germline): MNHNS, SASEGT. In DNA form, the CDR3 reads TGTGCCAGCAGTGGACTAGGCATAAGGTTAAGTCAGCCCCAGCATTTT. Translation gives CASSGLGIRLSQPQHF.

The gene calls are TRBV6-1 and TRBJ2-1; perhaps TRBD1 as D (5 bases). CDR3 length: 13 residues. Germline CDR1 is MNHNS and CDR2 is SASEGT. V was pared by 8 bases and J by 2 bases, with 10 bases between. CDR3 residues: CASGAAPYNEQFF. The CDR3 DNA reads as TGTGCCAGCGGGGCGGCACCCTACAATGAGCAGTTCTTC.

This clonotype showed up many times. The chain employs TRBV6-4 and TRBJ2-1; D is possibly TRBD1 (6 bases). V was shortened by 5 bases and J by 9 bases, with 17 bases between the two germline ends. This CDR3 contains 14 residues. Germline-derived CDR1 and CDR2 are MRHNA and SNTAGT. In DNA, the CDR3 is TGTGCCAGCAGTCAGGGGCGGATGACCGGTGAGCAGTTCTTC. Protein: CASSQGRMTGEQFF.

This rearrangement joins TRBV6-1 to TRBJ2-1; either TRBD1 or TRBD2 may fit D (5 bases each). The germline V gene has CDR1 MNHNS and CDR2 SASEGT. This CDR3 has 13 amino acids. V was clipped by 9 bases and J by 6 bases, with 15 bases between them. CDR3 nucleotides: TGTGCCAGTCTTGGGGACGGGGCCAATGAGCAGTTCTTC. Residues: CASLGDGANEQFF.

The chain combines TRBV6-1 with TRBJ2-1; D is perhaps TRBD2 (5 bases). Per germline, CDR1 MNHNS and CDR2 SASEGT. The V and J ends lost 6 bases and 9 bases respectively, with 12 bases between them. There are 12 residues in the CDR3. CDR3 sequence: CASRTSDFEQFF. The CDR3 DNA is TGTGCCAGCAGAACTAGTGATTTTGAGCAGTTCTTC.

This chain links TRBV6-5 with TRBJ2-2, with D possibly TRBD1 on 6 matching bases. Germline loops: CDR1 MNHEY, CDR2 SVGAGI. The CDR3 has 15 amino acids. The ends were cut back, 2 bases at V and 6 bases at J, with 13 bases in the middle. CDR3: CASSYQGHGAGELFF. The CDR3, as DNA: TGTGCCAGCAGTTACCAGGGGCATGGGGCCGGGGAGCTGTTTTTT.

The chain couples TRBV4-1 to TRBJ2-1; D may be TRBD2 (6 bases). The germline gives CDR1 MGHRA, CDR2 YSYEKL. The CDR3 consists of 17 residues. Trimming stripped 1 base from V and 0 bases from J, with 13 bases between. The CDR3 region is CASSQVPTSNSYNEQFF. In DNA form, the CDR3 reads TGCGCCAGCAGCCAAGTCCCTACTAGCAACTCCTACAATGAGCAGTTCTTC.

DNA for the CDR3: TGTGCCAGCAGTTATTACCAGACTAGCACAGATACGCAGTATTTT. This codes for CASSYYQTSTDTQYF. The chain couples TRBV6-5 to TRBJ2-3; D unclear. This CDR3 comprises 15 residues. Germline loops: CDR1 MNHEY, CDR2 SVGAGI. V lost 3 bases and J 0 bases, leaving 10 bases between the germline ends.